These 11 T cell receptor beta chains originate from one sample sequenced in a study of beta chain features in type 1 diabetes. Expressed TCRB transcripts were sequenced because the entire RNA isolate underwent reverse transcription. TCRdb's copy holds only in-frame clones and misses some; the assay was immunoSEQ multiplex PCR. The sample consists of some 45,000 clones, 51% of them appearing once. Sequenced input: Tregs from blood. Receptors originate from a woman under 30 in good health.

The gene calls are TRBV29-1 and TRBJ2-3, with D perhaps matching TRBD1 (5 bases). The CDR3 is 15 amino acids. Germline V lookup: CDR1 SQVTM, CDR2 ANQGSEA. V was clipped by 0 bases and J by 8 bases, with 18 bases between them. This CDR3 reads CSVEDSTAPGSTQYF. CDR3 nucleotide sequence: TGCAGCGTTGAAGACTCTACGGCCCCAGGGTCTACGCAGTATTTT.

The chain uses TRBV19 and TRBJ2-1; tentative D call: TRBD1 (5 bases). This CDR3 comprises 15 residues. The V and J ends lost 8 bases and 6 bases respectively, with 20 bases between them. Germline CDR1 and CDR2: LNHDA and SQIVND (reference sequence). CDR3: CASSRSWGLGNEQFF. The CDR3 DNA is TGTGCCAGTTCGAGGAGTTGGGGCCTTGGCAATGAGCAGTTCTTC.

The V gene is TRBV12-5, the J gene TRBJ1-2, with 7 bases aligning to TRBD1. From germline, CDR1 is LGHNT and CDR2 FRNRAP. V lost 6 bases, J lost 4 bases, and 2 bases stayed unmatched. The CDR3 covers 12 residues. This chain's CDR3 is CASGRDSYGYTF. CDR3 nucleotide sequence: TGTGCTAGTGGCCGGGACAGCTATGGCTACACCTTC.

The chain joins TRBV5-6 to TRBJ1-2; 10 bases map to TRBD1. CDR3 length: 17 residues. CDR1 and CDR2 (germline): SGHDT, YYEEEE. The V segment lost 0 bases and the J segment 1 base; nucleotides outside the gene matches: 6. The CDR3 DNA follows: TGTGCCAGCAGCTTGGCCCGGACAGGGGGGTTTAACTATGGCTACACCTTC. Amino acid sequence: CASSLARTGGFNYGYTF.

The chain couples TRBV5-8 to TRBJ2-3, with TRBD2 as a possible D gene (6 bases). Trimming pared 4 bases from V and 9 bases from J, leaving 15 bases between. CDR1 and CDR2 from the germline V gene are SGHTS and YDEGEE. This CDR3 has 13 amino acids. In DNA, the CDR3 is TGTGCCAGCAGCAGAACGGGACTCCGGACGCAGTATTTT. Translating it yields CASSRTGLRTQYF.

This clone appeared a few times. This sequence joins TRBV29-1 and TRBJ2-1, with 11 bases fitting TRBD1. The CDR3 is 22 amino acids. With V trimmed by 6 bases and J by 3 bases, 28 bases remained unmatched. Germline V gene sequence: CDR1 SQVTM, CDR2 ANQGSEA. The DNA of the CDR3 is TGCAGCGTGACCGGGACAGGGGGACTAGTACTGGTCTGGCCTTCCGACTACAATGAGCAGTTCTTC. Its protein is CSVTGTGGLVLVWPSDYNEQFF.

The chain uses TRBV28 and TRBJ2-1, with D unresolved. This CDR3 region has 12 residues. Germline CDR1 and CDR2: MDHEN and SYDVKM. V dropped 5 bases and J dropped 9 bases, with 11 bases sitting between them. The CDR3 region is CASSKITVEQFF. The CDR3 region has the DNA TGTGCCAGCAGTAAGATAACGGTTGAGCAGTTCTTC.

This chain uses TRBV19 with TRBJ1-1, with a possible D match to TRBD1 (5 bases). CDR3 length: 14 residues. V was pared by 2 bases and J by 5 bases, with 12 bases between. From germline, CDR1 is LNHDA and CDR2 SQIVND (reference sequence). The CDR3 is CASSIQGRGTEAFF. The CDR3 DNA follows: TGTGCCAGTAGTATACAGGGCCGGGGGACTGAAGCTTTCTTT.

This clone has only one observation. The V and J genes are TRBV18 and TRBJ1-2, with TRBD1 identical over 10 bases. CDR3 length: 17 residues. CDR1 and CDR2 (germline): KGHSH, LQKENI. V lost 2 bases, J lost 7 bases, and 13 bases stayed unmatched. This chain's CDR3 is CASSPVPLGQGTSGYTF. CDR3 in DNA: TGTGCCAGCTCACCAGTTCCTCTGGGACAGGGGACGAGTGGCTACACCTTC.

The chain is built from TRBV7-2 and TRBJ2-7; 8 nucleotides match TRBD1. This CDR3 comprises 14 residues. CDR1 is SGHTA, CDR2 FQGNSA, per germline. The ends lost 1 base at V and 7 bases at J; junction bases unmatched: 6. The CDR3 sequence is CASSLDGRGREQYF. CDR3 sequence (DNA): TGTGCCAGCAGCTTAGACGGCAGGGGGCGTGAGCAGTACTTC. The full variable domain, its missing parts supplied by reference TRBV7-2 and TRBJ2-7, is GAGVSQSPSNKVTEKGKDVELRCDPISGHTALYWYRQSLGQGLEFLIYFQGNSAPDKSGLPSDRFSAERTGGSVSTLTIQRTQQEDSAVYLCASSLDGRGREQYFGPGTRLTVT.

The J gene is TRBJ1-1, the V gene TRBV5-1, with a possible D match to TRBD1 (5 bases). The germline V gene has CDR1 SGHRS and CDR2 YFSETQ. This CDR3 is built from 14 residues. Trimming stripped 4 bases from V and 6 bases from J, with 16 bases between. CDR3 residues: CASSHYGVRAEAFF. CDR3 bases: TGCGCCAGCAGCCATTACGGAGTCAGGGCTGAAGCTTTCTTT. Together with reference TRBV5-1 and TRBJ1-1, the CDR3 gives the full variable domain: KAGVTQTPRYLIKTRGQQVTLSCSPISGHRSVSWYQQTPGQGLQFLFEYFSETQRNKGNFPGRFSGRQFSNSRSEMNVSTLELGDSALYLCASSHYGVRAEAFFGQGTRLTVV.